This T cell receptor (beta chain) was identified in a study of shared clonotypes between healthy human individuals. Findings of the study overall: Sharing of clonotypes among donors was expected to vary with sequencing depth.

Donors comprised only Caucasian adults living in Nashville, Tennessee. This clone turned up a few times. Its antigen is unknown. At a deep level, the assay was run. Produced via immunoSEQ multiplex PCR; TCRdb's table is partial and in-frame only. The sample holds 450,000 to 500,000 clones; roughly 85% are singletons and the top ten take about 12%. V dropped 2 bases and J dropped 6 bases, with 8 bases sitting between them. CDR3 size: 13 residues. The V gene's germline CDR1 is MNHEY and CDR2 SVGAGI. This sequence originates from a woman in her forties in good health. Some clones in this sample may be carry-over from other donors' samples. The sequencing sample was made of PBMCs. The chain joins TRBV6-5 to TRBJ1-5; D not certain. The CDR3: CASSYGRGQPQHF. CDR3 nucleotide sequence: TGTGCCAGCAGTTACGGGCGGGGTCAGCCCCAGCATTTT.